This is a list of T cell receptor beta chains from one sample in a study of T cell responses to AZD1222 COVID-19 vaccine. Produced via immunoSEQ multiplex PCR; TCRdb's table is partial and in-frame only. The data show roughly 99,000 clones, roughly 90% seen once. The starting material was peripheral blood, obtained on day 0 of AZD1222 vaccination. The origin of the receptors is an adult in good health. CDR3s include the opening cysteine and the closing phenylalanine or tryptophan. D genes are given only for firm matches. Clone size is stated in some rows and not others, as once, few, many or a class when expanded.

clone size | J gene | D gene | V gene | CDR3 protein | CDR3 DNA
- | TRBJ2-4 | - | TRBV18 | CASSQNPGPQNIQYF | TGTGCCAGCTCACAGAATCCGGGACCCCAAAACATTCAGTACTTC
- | TRBJ2-5 | - | TRBV7-9 | CASSLEGGQRQETQYF | TGTGCCAGCAGCTTAGAGGGGGGACAGAGACAAGAGACCCAGTACTTC
- | TRBJ1-2 | TRBD1 | TRBV7-3 | CASSLGTAIDYGYTF | TGTGCCAGCAGCTTAGGGACAGCCATTGACTATGGCTACACCTTC
few | TRBJ1-3 | - | TRBV7-2 | CASSLQSGNRGNTIYF | TGTGCCAGCAGCTTACAGTCAGGGAATAGGGGAAACACCATATATTTT
- | TRBJ2-1 | TRBD2 | TRBV28 | CASSLGLAGGRSGNEQFF | TGTGCCAGCAGTTTAGGACTAGCGGGAGGGCGAAGTGGAAATGAGCAGTTCTTC
- | TRBJ1-5 | - | TRBV10-3 | CAISESGDSDQPQHF | TGTGCCATCAGTGAGTCAGGGGACTCAGATCAGCCCCAGCATTTT
- | TRBJ2-7 | TRBD2 | TRBV7-2 | CASSLLGGGSMTRSYEQYF | TGTGCCAGCAGCTTGTTAGGAGGCGGGAGTATGACCCGCTCCTACGAGCAGTACTTC
- | TRBJ1-6 | - | TRBV6-4 | CASTDRYSYNSPLHF | TGTGCCAGCACCGACAGGTACTCCTATAATTCACCCCTCCACTTT
- | TRBJ1-5 | - | TRBV10-3 | CAISGGDQPQHF | TGTGCCATCAGTGGCGGGGATCAGCCCCAGCATTTT
- | TRBJ2-7 | TRBD2 | TRBV3-1/TRBV3-2 | CASSRWNLSGRAYEQYF | TGTGCCAGCAGCCGTTGGAACCTTAGCGGGAGGGCCTACGAGCAGTACTTC
- | TRBJ2-3 | - | TRBV20-1 | CSASSWADTQYF | TGCAGTGCTAGTAGTTGGGCAGATACGCAGTATTTT
- | TRBJ1-4 | - | TRBV16 | CASSQGTSLSGLFF | TGTGCCAGCAGCCAGGGGACATCGTTATCGGGGCTGTTTTTT
- | TRBJ1-5 | - | TRBV12-3/TRBV12-4 | CASSIQAQEKHF | TGTGCCAGCAGTATACAGGCTCAGGAGAAGCATTTT
- | TRBJ1-6 | - | TRBV4-2 | CASSQDRGLTRESPLHF | TGTGCCAGCAGCCAAGATAGGGGACTGACCAGAGAATCACCCCTCCACTTT
once | TRBJ1-1 | - | TRBV7-7 | CASSLGGPEAFF | TGTGCCAGCAGCTTAGGGGGCCCAGAAGCTTTCTTT
- | TRBJ2-1 | - | TRBV25-1 | CASTPGNEQFF | TGTGCCAGCACCCCCGGCAATGAGCAGTTCTTC
- | TRBJ1-2 | - | TRBV7-2 | CASSPSLGDYGYTF | TGTGCCAGCAGCCCATCCTTGGGAGACTATGGCTACACCTTC
- | TRBJ1-1 | - | TRBV6-2/TRBV6-3 | CASSWHGGNTEAFF | TGTGCCAGCAGTTGGCACGGGGGTAACACTGAAGCTTTCTTT
- | TRBJ1-2 | TRBD1 | TRBV10-3 | CAIQGVNYGYTF | TGTGCCATCCAGGGGGTTAACTATGGCTACACCTTC
- | TRBJ1-5 | TRBD1 | TRBV24-1 | CATSDPGTGEGHF | TGTGCCACCAGTGATCCCGGGACAGGAGAAGGGCATTTT
medium-sized | TRBJ1-1 | - | TRBV24-1 | CATSDLKGTTAEAFF | TGTGCCACCAGTGATTTAAAGGGGACCACGGCTGAAGCTTTCTTT
- | TRBJ1-5 | - | TRBV27 | CASSLSSNSNQPQHF | TGTGCCAGCAGTTTATCATCAAATAGCAATCAGCCCCAGCATTTT
- | TRBJ1-1 | - | TRBV6-5 | CASSFARQGSTEAFF | TGTGCCAGCAGTTTTGCCCGGCAGGGGAGCACTGAAGCTTTCTTT
- | TRBJ2-7 | TRBD1 | TRBV2 | CASSPGTGVGTYEQYF | TGTGCCAGCAGTCCCGGGACAGGGGTCGGGACCTACGAGCAGTACTTC
- | TRBJ1-1 | - | TRBV6-5 | CASSLGHRNTEAFF | TGTGCCAGCAGCCTGGGACACCGGAACACTGAAGCTTTCTTT
- | TRBJ1-2 | - | TRBV9 | CASSVGGTPNYGYTF | TGTGCCAGCAGCGTAGGAGGTACACCTAACTATGGCTACACCTTC
- | TRBJ2-5 | - | TRBV5-1 | CASRNEETQYF | TGCGCCAGCAGGAATGAAGAGACCCAGTACTTC
few | TRBJ1-1 | - | TRBV7-2 | CASSSNPGGGAFF | TGTGCCAGCAGCTCTAACCCGGGAGGTGGAGCTTTCTTT
- | TRBJ2-4 | - | TRBV18 | CASSPTQVAKNIQYF | TGTGCCAGCTCACCCACACAGGTAGCCAAAAACATTCAGTACTTC
- | TRBJ2-1 | TRBD2 | TRBV11-2 | CASSLDALSGGAFYNEQFF | TGTGCCAGCAGCTTAGATGCCCTTAGCGGGGGGGCTTTCTACAATGAGCAGTTCTTC
- | TRBJ1-5 | - | TRBV3-1/TRBV3-2 | CASSQGASSNQPQHF | TGTGCCAGCAGCCAAGGAGCCAGCAGCAATCAGCCCCAGCATTTT
- | TRBJ2-1 | TRBD2 | TRBV7-9 | CASSGLAAGSYNEQFF | TGTGCCAGCAGCGGACTAGCGGCCGGCTCCTACAATGAGCAGTTCTTC
- | TRBJ2-7 | - | TRBV5-1 | CASTPGPSSYEQYF | TGCGCCAGCACCCCCGGCCCGTCTTCCTACGAGCAGTACTTC
- | TRBJ1-1 | TRBD1 | TRBV4-1 | CASSVPGQQNTEAFF | TGCGCCAGCAGCGTTCCGGGACAGCAGAACACTGAAGCTTTCTTT
- | TRBJ2-1 | - | TRBV28 | CASSFRVGNEQFF | TGTGCCAGCAGTTTCAGGGTCGGGAATGAGCAGTTCTTC
- | TRBJ2-7 | TRBD2 | TRBV6-4 | CASSPLAGGTYEQYF | TGTGCCAGCAGTCCCCTAGCGGGAGGGACCTACGAGCAGTACTTC
- | TRBJ1-2 | TRBD1 | TRBV30 | CAWMTGQGNYGYTF | TGTGCCTGGATGACGGGACAGGGCAACTATGGCTACACCTTC
- | TRBJ1-3 | - | TRBV7-8 | CASGGHGNTIYF | TGTGCCAGCGGGGGGCATGGAAACACCATATATTTT
- | TRBJ1-1 | - | TRBV27 | CASSPGVSRGAFF | TGTGCCAGCTCCCCGGGGGTCTCCCGGGGGGCTTTCTTT
- | TRBJ2-7 | TRBD2 | TRBV6-5 | CASRPTSGFYEQYF | TGTGCCAGCAGACCGACTAGCGGATTCTACGAGCAGTACTTC
few | TRBJ1-5 | - | TRBV30 | CAWSVWQGSNQPQHF | TGTGCCTGGAGTGTGTGGCAGGGCAGCAATCAGCCCCAGCATTTT
- | TRBJ1-2 | - | TRBV10-3 | CAISADSSYTF | TGTGCCATCAGTGCTGACTCCTCATACACCTTC
- | TRBJ2-7 | TRBD1 | TRBV7-2 | CASSLASQGGSYEQYF | TGTGCCAGCAGCTTAGCCTCACAGGGGGGTTCCTACGAGCAGTACTTC
- | TRBJ2-7 | TRBD1 | TRBV29-1 | CSVYGRGQGRDYEQYF | TGCAGCGTTTATGGCCGCGGACAGGGGCGAGACTACGAGCAGTACTTC
- | TRBJ2-7 | TRBD2 | TRBV7-6 | CASSLGIAGASSYEQYF | TGTGCCAGCAGCTTAGGGATAGCGGGTGCGAGCTCCTACGAGCAGTACTTC
- | TRBJ2-1 | TRBD2 | TRBV6-5 | CASSTLAGGYNEQFF | TGTGCCAGCAGCACCCTAGCGGGGGGTTACAATGAGCAGTTCTTC
- | TRBJ2-5 | - | TRBV6-6 | CASSSQETQYF | TGTGCCAGCAGTTCCCAAGAGACCCAGTACTTC
- | TRBJ2-1 | TRBD2 | TRBV20-1 | CSASILAGANEQFF | TGCAGTGCTAGTATCCTAGCGGGTGCCAATGAGCAGTTCTTC
- | TRBJ1-5 | - | TRBV11-2 | CASSSGPYGSNQPQHF | TGTGCCAGCAGCTCCGGGCCTTATGGTAGCAATCAGCCCCAGCATTTT
- | TRBJ2-3 | - | TRBV27 | CASSSSSPADTQYF | TGTGCCAGCAGTTCATCGAGTCCCGCAGATACGCAGTATTTT
- | TRBJ1-1 | - | TRBV2 | CASRSQGTNTEAFF | TGTGCCAGCAGGAGCCAGGGGACTAACACTGAAGCTTTCTTT
- | TRBJ2-3 | - | TRBV28 | CASSFTDTQYF | TGTGCCAGCAGTTTCACAGATACGCAGTATTTT
- | TRBJ2-3 | - | TRBV18 | CASSPSTDTQYF | TGTGCCAGCTCACCCTCCACAGATACGCAGTATTTT
- | TRBJ1-1 | - | TRBV19 | CASSIVVRLNTEAFF | TGTGCCAGTAGTATTGTTGTCAGATTGAACACTGAAGCTTTCTTT
- | TRBJ1-5 | TRBD1 | TRBV6-6 | CASSSGTVYQPQHF | TGTGCCAGCAGTTCAGGGACAGTGTATCAGCCCCAGCATTTT